The rows below give T cell receptor beta chains drawn from one sample of a study of identical twins. MiXCR was run by TCRdb on the 5' RACE reads, yielding one entry per CDR3 protein. The sample consists of roughly 250,000 distinct CDR3 sequences, approximately 7.3% of them appearing once. These data also featured in a second study, about yellow fever vaccine responses in identical twins.

The sample consisted of CD8+ T cells sorted from blood. These receptors came from a woman between 18 and 29 years old in good health. Both conserved end residues are part of each CDR3. D genes are given only for firm matches. Some rows mark clone size as missing; the rest say once, few, many or name a class of expanded clone.

j_call d_call clone_size v_call cdr3_nt cdr3_aa
TRBJ2-5 - many TRBV20-1 TGCAGTGCTCCGACTAGGCTACAAGAGACCCAGTACTTC CSAPTRLQETQYF
TRBJ1-1 - few TRBV6-5 TGTGCCAGCAGTAATAGTAACACTGAAGCTTTCTTT CASSNSNTEAFF
TRBJ2-5 TRBD1 - TRBV7-9 TGTGCCAGCAGCGGAACAGGGGAAGAGGAGCCGGAGACCCAGTACTTC CASSGTGEEEPETQYF
TRBJ2-2 - - TRBV4-2 TGTGCCAGTTCGCAGGGGTTGGACACCGGGGAGCTGTTTTTT CASSQGLDTGELFF
TRBJ2-7 TRBD1 few TRBV7-9 TGTGCCAGCAGCCCTCGACCGGGACAGGGGGCATCCTACGAGCAGTACTTC CASSPRPGQGASYEQYF
TRBJ2-1 TRBD2 many TRBV5-5 TGTGCCAGCAGCTTTGGTAGCGGGACTAGTGATTACAATGAACAGTTCTTC CASSFGSGTSDYNEQFF
TRBJ1-5 - many TRBV15 TGTGCCACCAGCAGAGTTGGACAGCCCCAGCATTTT CATSRVGQPQHF
TRBJ1-1 - many TRBV7-9 TGTGCCAGCCTTGTGGGGGCCACTGAAGCTTTCTTT CASLVGATEAFF
TRBJ1-1 - few TRBV4-1 TGCGCCAGCAGCCAATGGCCAGAAGCTCGAGAGACTGAAGCTTTCTTT CASSQWPEARETEAFF
TRBJ2-7 - few TRBV7-8 TGTGCCAGCAGCCAACGTGGACCGCGTGCTCGCGAGCAGTACTTC CASSQRGPRAREQYF
TRBJ2-2 TRBD1 - TRBV6-1 TGTGCCAGCCAGAAGACAGGGGGGAACACCGGGGAGCTGTTTTTT CASQKTGGNTGELFF
TRBJ1-2 - few TRBV20-1 TGCAGTGCTAGAGAAGGGGGGAGCGACTATGGCTACACCTTC CSAREGGSDYGYTF
TRBJ2-3 TRBD2 many TRBV14 TGTGCCAGCAGCCCTCTGGCGGGAGTTTGGGATACGCAGTATTTT CASSPLAGVWDTQYF
TRBJ2-7 - many TRBV6-5 TGTGCCAGCAGTTACTCAGGCACCCACTACGAGCAGTACTTC CASSYSGTHYEQYF
TRBJ2-7 - many TRBV28 TGTGCCAGCGCTCAGGACGGTACCGTTTTGTTAGGATACGAGCAGTACTTC CASAQDGTVLLGYEQYF
TRBJ2-5 - - TRBV15 TGTGCCACCAGCGGCGACAGACTACAAGAGACCCAGTACTTC CATSGDRLQETQYF
TRBJ2-3 TRBD2 many TRBV15 TGTGCCACCAGCAGAGATGGTAGCGGGGGGGTCACAGATACGCAGTATTTT CATSRDGSGGVTDTQYF
TRBJ2-1 - many TRBV4-1 TGCGCCAGCAGCCAAGATGGTACGGGACAATTCTACAATGAGCAGTTCTTC CASSQDGTGQFYNEQFF
TRBJ2-1 - many TRBV7-8 TGTGCCAGCAGCTTAGCTGGTCCCTACAATGAGCAGTTCTTC CASSLAGPYNEQFF
TRBJ2-2 - few TRBV7-8 TGTGCCAGCGGACCCAGCGGGGGGGAGCTGTTTTTT CASGPSGGELFF
TRBJ1-1 - many TRBV7-9 TGTGCCAGCAGCTTAGCGCCGATACAGGGAACTGAAGCTTTCTTT CASSLAPIQGTEAFF
TRBJ2-1 - many TRBV7-9 TGTGCCAGCAGCTTAGTGGTGGACAATGAGCAGTTCTTC CASSLVVDNEQFF
TRBJ1-4 - many TRBV7-9 TGTGCCAGCAGCTTAGCGGCAGGAACTGAAAAACTGTTTTTT CASSLAAGTEKLFF
TRBJ1-4 - many TRBV7-6 TGTGCCAGCAGCGGAGTGGTATTTAAGAGGAAGAATGAAAAACTGTTTTTT CASSGVVFKRKNEKLFF
TRBJ1-1 - many TRBV12-3/TRBV12-4 TGTGCCAGCAGCGACCCCGACCTTAACACTGAAGCTTTCTTT CASSDPDLNTEAFF
TRBJ2-3 TRBD1 - TRBV4-1 TGCGCCAGCAGCCAAGAAGGGGACAGGGGTACAGATACGCAGTATTTT CASSQEGDRGTDTQYF
TRBJ1-1 - few TRBV20-1 TGCAGTGCGGATCAGGGTGACACTGAAGCTTTCTTT CSADQGDTEAFF
TRBJ2-7 - few TRBV5-1 TGCGCCAGCCCAGCGTCCAGGGAGCAGTACTTC CASPASREQYF
TRBJ2-1 TRBD2 - TRBV9 TGTGCCAGCAGCCTCCGGACTAGCGGGGGTGGTGAGCAGTTCTTC CASSLRTSGGGEQFF
TRBJ2-1 - few TRBV27 TGTGCCAGCTCGAACGGCGGGCTTGAGCAGTTCTTC CASSNGGLEQFF
TRBJ2-1 TRBD1 few TRBV5-5 TGTGCCAGCAGCTGGCCGACAGGGGACAATGAGCAGTTCTTC CASSWPTGDNEQFF